This T cell receptor (beta chain) comes out of a study of vaccination effects on CD4 cells after COVID-19. With regard to this clone: Its antigen is not known.

The assay was immunoSEQ multiplex PCR, and TCRdb's table has in-frame clones only and misses some. The repertoire holds 25,000 to 30,000 clones, roughly 74% seen once, with under 20% in the top ten. Using viral peptide pools, the ViraFEST assay grew out antigen-specific CD4+ T cells prior to sequencing. Scientists isolated CD4+ T cells after a roughly 10-day culture period ended. Participants were vaccinated with two doses of either the BNT162b2 or mRNA-1273 vaccine. The origin of this receptor is a human donor who received a COVID-19 vaccine. The sequences come from CD4+ T cells from PBMCs cultured with HCoV-OC43 spike peptides, collected after COVID-19 vaccination. Subset given: HCoV-OC43 spike overlapping peptide pool stimulation.

The CDR3 coding sequence is TGTGCCAGCAGTGAAGCGGGACGGAGTGCCGTGACCTTC. It translates to CASSEAGRSAVTF. The chain is built from TRBV6-1 and TRBJ1-2; a weak D match, TRBD1 (5 bases). The CDR3 is made up of 13 amino acids. Trimming took off 0 bases at V and 14 bases at J, with 16 bases between the two ends. The germline CDR1 and CDR2 sequences are MNHNS and SASEGT.